This TCR beta chain was found in a study of blood T cell repertoires in COVID-19. Looking at the study overall: Samples came from the United States, Italy and Spain, spanning acute and convalescent COVID-19. T cells, B-cell-depleted T cells, or PBMCs supplied cDNA or gDNA.

The V and J ends lost 7 bases and 11 bases, in that order; junction bases with no gene match: 13. The CDR3 totals 14 residues. Per the germline V gene, CDR1 is MDHEN and CDR2 is SYDVKM. How the authors handled the data: It was from reference gene primer amplification that nucleated cell counts were estimated. Libraries were prepared by immunoSEQ multiplex PCR; TCRdb keeps only in-frame clonotypes and omits some of them. D and trimming were read from the DNA, whereas the V and J calls and clone size are those reported in that table. The table shows 200,000 to 300,000 clones, with roughly 80% occurring only once.

The rearrangement uses TRBV28 and TRBJ2-3; the match to TRBD2 covers 9 bases. The TCR was taken from a man older than 75 with acute or convalescent COVID-19. The sample consisted of peripheral blood. The CDR3 region has the DNA TGTGCCAGCACTCCGACGGGACTAGCATTAGGGCAGTATTTT. Amino acid sequence: CASTPTGLALGQYF.